The 4 T cell receptor beta chains given below trace back to one sample, sequenced in a study of T cell responses to AZD1222 COVID-19 vaccine (dated by TCRdb to about 2021). The method was the immunoSEQ multiplex PCR assay. Held by TCRdb, this immuneACCESS table contains in-frame sequences only and omits some clones. Under half of the omission traces to an unresolved V gene where checked; the cause of the rest is unknown. In all, the sample holds around 70,000 clones, and around nine tenths of those were seen once. The biggest ten clones account for 7.5% to 9% of the sample. The sample's time point label, in plain terms: baseline before first vaccination. The source material was peripheral blood, sampled on day 0 of AZD1222 vaccination. These receptors all stem from an adult in good health.

The chain employs TRBV4-3 and TRBJ2-5; D is uncertain. The CDR3 consists of 14 residues. CDR1 is LGHNA and CDR2 is YSLEER in the germline V gene. V lost 0 bases, J lost 1 base, and 6 bases lay in between. For the CDR3, the DNA is TGCGCCAGCAGCCAAGAACAGATCCAAGAGACCCAGTACTTC. Translating gives CASSQEQIQETQYF.

This rearrangement joins TRBV18 to TRBJ2-3, with D perhaps matching TRBD2 (5 bases). The CDR3 runs to 14 residues. Looked up from germline, CDR1 is KGHSH and CDR2 is LQKENI. The V end was cut by 6 bases, the J end by 6 bases, with 16 bases between. The CDR3 loop reads CASSSSGVADTQYF. CDR3 bases: TGTGCCAGCTCTTCCTCCGGGGTTGCGGATACGCAGTATTTT.

The chain links TRBV18 to TRBJ2-1, with D possibly being TRBD2 (5 bases). Germline loops: CDR1 KGHSH, CDR2 LQKENI. V was pared by 2 bases and J by 10 bases, with 6 bases between. The CDR3 covers 11 residues. CDR3 sequence reads: CASSPTREQFF. The CDR3 DNA reads as TGTGCCAGCTCACCAACTAGGGAGCAGTTCTTC.

The chain uses TRBV15 and TRBJ2-2; D possibly corresponds to TRBD2 (5 bases). Germline CDR1 is LNHNV and CDR2 is YYDKDF (reference sequence). CDR3 length: 18 residues. V lost 1 base to trimming and J lost 0 bases, with 15 bases between them. This CDR3 is CATSRGEFARANTGELFF. The CDR3 DNA follows: TGTGCCACCAGCAGAGGGGAGTTTGCACGCGCGAACACCGGGGAGCTGTTTTTT.